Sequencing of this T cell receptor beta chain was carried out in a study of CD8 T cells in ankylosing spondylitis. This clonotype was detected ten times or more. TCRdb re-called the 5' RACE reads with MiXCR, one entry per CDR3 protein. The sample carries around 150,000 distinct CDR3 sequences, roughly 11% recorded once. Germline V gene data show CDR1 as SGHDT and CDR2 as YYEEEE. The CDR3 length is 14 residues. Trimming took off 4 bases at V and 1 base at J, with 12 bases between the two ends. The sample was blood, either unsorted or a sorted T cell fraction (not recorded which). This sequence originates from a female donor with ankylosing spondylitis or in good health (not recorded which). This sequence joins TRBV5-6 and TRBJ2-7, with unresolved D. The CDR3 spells CASSPRSESYEQYF. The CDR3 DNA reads TGTGCCAGCAGCCCCCGCAGTGAATCCTACGAGCAGTACTTC.